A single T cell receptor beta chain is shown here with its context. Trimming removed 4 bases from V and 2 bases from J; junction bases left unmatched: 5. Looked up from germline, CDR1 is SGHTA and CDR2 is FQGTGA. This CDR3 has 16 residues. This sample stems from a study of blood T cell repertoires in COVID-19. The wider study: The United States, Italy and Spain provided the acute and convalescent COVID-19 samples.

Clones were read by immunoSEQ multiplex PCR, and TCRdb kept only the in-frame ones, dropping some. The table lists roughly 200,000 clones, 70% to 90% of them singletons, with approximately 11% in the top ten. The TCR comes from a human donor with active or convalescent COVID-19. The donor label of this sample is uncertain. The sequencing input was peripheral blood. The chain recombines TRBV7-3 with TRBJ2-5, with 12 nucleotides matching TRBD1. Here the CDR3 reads CASSSGQGAWQETQYF. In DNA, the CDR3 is TGTGCCAGCAGCTCGGGACAGGGGGCATGGCAAGAGACCCAGTACTTC.